This TCR beta chain was obtained from a study of T-cell reconstitution after alpha-beta-depleted transplantation in children. The CDR3 has 12 residues. The ends were cut back, 6 bases at V and 5 bases at J, with 8 bases in the middle. In germline, CDR1 is MNHEY, CDR2 SVGEGT. Molecular barcoding with unique molecular identifiers was used for the TCRbeta library. Via MiXCR, TCRdb re-called the PCR reads, giving one row per CDR3 protein. The table records some 150,000 distinct CDR3 sequences, about 8.8% of them present only once. The source is a female patient aged 2 to 10 who had a stem cell transplant for congenital amegakaryocytic thrombocytopenia, so the T cells may come from the graft donor. The material sequenced was PBMCs, mostly from graft donor cells, taken 180 days after TCRalphabeta/CD19-depleted stem cell transplant. V and J are TRBV6-2 or TRBV6-3 and TRBJ2-1; D remains unclear. Here the CDR3 DNA reads TGTGCCAGCAGGGATTCTAACAATGAGCAGTTCTTC. This encodes CASRDSNNEQFF.